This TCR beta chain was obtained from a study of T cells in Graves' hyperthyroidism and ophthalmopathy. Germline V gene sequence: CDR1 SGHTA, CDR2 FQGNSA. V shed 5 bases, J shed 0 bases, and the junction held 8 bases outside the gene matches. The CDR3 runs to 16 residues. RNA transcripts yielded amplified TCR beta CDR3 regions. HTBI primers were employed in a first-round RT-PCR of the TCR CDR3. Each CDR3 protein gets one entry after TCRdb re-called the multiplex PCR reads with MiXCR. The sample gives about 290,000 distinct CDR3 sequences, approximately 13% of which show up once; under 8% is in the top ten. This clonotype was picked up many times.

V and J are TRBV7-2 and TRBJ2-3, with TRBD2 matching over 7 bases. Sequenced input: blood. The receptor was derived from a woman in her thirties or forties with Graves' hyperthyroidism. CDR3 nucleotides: TGTGCCAGCAGCCTAGGACTAGTAAGAAGCACAGATACGCAGTATTTT. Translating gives CASSLGLVRSTDTQYF.